Listed below are T cell receptor beta chains from one sample, sequenced in a study of shared clonotypes between healthy human individuals. Profiled with immunoSEQ multiplex PCR; TCRdb holds only in-frame clones, not every one. The sample shows a few hundred thousand clones, approximately 79% of them seen only once. Sequencing input: memory CD4+ T cells sorted from blood. The receptor source for this set is a man aged 25 to 40 in good health. CDR3s include the opening cysteine and the closing phenylalanine or tryptophan. The D gene is left open where the match is weak. Expanded clones get a size class; other rows say once, few or many, or leave the size out.

>.|TRBJ2-7|TRBV28|once
TGTGCCAGCAGTTTGATCGACGGGCAACCCTACGAGCAGTACTTC
CASSLIDGQPYEQYF
>.|TRBJ2-7|TRBV2|medium-sized
TGTGCCAGCAGTGAAGCCGGATTCTCCTACGAGCAGTACTTC
CASSEAGFSYEQYF
>.|TRBJ2-1|TRBV7-9|.
TGTGCCCCCGATCGTTGGGTTAGCGCTTACAATGAGCAGTTCTTC
CAPDRWVSAYNEQFF
>.|TRBJ2-7|TRBV13|once
TGTGCCAGCTTGATCGAATACGAGCAGTACTTC
CASLIEYEQYF
>TRBD1|TRBJ1-2|TRBV5-4|.
TGTGCCAGCAGCAGGGGACAGGAACTTAACTATGGCTACACCTTC
CASSRGQELNYGYTF
>TRBD1|TRBJ2-1|TRBV28|many
TGTGCCAGCAGTTTCTACAGGGGTGCGACCTACAATGAGCAGTTCTTC
CASSFYRGATYNEQFF
>.|TRBJ2-3|TRBV27|.
TGTGCCAGCAGTTTTGGGGCGGGAAAACCTAGCACAGATACGCAGTATTTT
CASSFGAGKPSTDTQYF
>.|TRBJ2-3|TRBV7-2|.
TGTGCCAGCAGCTTAGCGACGAGTAGAGGAGATACGCAGTATTTT
CASSLATSRGDTQYF
>.|TRBJ2-2|TRBV5-1|.
TGCGCCAGCAGAGACAACGACAACACCGGGGAGCTGTTTTTT
CASRDNDNTGELFF
>TRBD2|TRBJ2-2|TRBV18|.
TGTGCCAGCTCCTTCAGGCTAGCGGGAGTTGTGGCCGGGGAGCTGTTTTTT
CASSFRLAGVVAGELFF
>TRBD2|TRBJ2-1|TRBV6-5|.
TGTGCCAGCAGTTACTCAGCGGGGATCTACAATGAGCAGTTCTTC
CASSYSAGIYNEQFF
>.|TRBJ2-7|TRBV5-1|.
TGCGCCAGCAGCCGGGGGCGAATTGGCGAGCAGTACTTC
CASSRGRIGEQYF
>TRBD1|TRBJ1-5|TRBV6-6|few
TGTGCCAGCAGTCCCGACAGGGGGCGAGATCAGCCCCAGCATTTT
CASSPDRGRDQPQHF
>TRBD1|TRBJ2-7|TRBV18|.
TGTGCCAGCTCAACTACAGGGGGCACCAGCTCCTACGAGCAGTACTTC
CASSTTGGTSSYEQYF
>.|TRBJ2-3|TRBV6-5|few
TGTGCCAGCAGGCGCCGGGGGTCCCCCACCGATACGCAGTATTTT
CASRRRGSPTDTQYF
>TRBD2|TRBJ2-1|TRBV9|few
TGTGCCAGCAGCGTAGGCGGGAGTACCTACAATGAGCAGTTCTTC
CASSVGGSTYNEQFF